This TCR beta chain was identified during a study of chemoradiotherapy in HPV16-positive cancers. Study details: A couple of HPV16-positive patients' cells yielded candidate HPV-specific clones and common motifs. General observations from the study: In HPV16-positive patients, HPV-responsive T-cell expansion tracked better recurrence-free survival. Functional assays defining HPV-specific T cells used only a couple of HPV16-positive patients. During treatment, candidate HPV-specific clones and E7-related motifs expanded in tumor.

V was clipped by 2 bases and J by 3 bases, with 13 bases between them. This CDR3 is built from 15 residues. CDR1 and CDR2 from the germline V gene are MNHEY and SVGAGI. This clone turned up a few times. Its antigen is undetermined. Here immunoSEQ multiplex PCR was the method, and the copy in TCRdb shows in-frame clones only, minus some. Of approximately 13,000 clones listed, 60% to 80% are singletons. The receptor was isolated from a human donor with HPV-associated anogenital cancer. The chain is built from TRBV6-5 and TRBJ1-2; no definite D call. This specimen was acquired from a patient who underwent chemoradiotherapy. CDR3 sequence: CASSYRLANHYGYTF. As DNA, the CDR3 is TGTGCCAGCAGTTACCGGTTAGCCAACCACTATGGCTACACCTTC.